The 28 T cell receptor beta chains below all came from one sample that was sequenced in a study of regulatory T cells in long-lasting Graves disease. Noted time point: persistent/refractory GD, antithyroid drugs over 5 years with positive TRAb. With RNA extracted from PBMCs as input, the TCR library was made. Arm-PCR of CDR3 regions and iRepertoire HTBI primers were used to build TCR beta libraries. Each CDR3 protein gets one entry after TCRdb re-called the multiplex PCR reads with MiXCR. In the table there are 300,000 to 500,000 distinct CDR3 sequences, less than 25% of which are singletons. Material: peripheral blood mononuclear cells (PBMCs), obtained when the disease was refractory, from a patient treated with antithyroid drugs. The receptors were gathered from a female donor with Graves disease.

The chain links TRBV20-1 to TRBJ2-7; D is undetermined. This CDR3 has 12 amino acids. V was trimmed by 0 bases and J by 7 bases, leaving 10 bases between them. Germline V gene sequence: CDR1 DFQATT, CDR2 SNEGSKA (reference sequence). CDR3 nucleotide sequence: TGCAGTGCTAGAGAAATCACCGTGGAGCAGTACTTC. Protein product: CSAREITVEQYF.

This clonotype was seen ten or more times. The chain uses TRBV2 and TRBJ2-7; D is possibly TRBD1 (5 bases). CDR3 length equals 13 residues. The V gene lost 6 bases and the J gene lost 3 bases, with 12 bases spanning the gap. Germline CDR1 reads SNHLY; CDR2 reads FYNNEI. The DNA of the CDR3 is TGTGCCAGCAGCTACCAGGGCTACTACGAGCAGTACTTC. This codes for CASSYQGYYEQYF.

This clonotype was found many times. The chain is built from TRBV7-2 and TRBJ2-5; 10 bases line up with TRBD2. The CDR3 spans 15 residues. V lost 3 bases and J lost 4; bases outside the gene matches: 5. CDR1 and CDR2 (germline): SGHTA, FQGNSA. CDR3 protein: CASSFGLAAGETQYF. In DNA form, the CDR3 reads TGTGCCAGCAGCTTCGGACTAGCGGCGGGAGAGACCCAGTACTTC.

This clonotype was seen only a few times. The rearrangement joins TRBV6-2 or TRBV6-3 to TRBJ2-7, with 10 bases fitting TRBD1. Looked up from germline, CDR1 is MNHEY and CDR2 is SVGEGT. The CDR3 has 15 residues. V lost 4 bases to trimming and J lost 4 bases; unmatched junction nucleotides: 7. CDR3 nucleotide sequence: TGTGCCAGCAGTTCCCCAACGGGACAGGGGTACGAGCAGTACTTC. Its protein is CASSSPTGQGYEQYF.

The chain employs TRBV7-2 and TRBJ2-1, with a tentative D call TRBD2 (5 bases). Trimming took 9 bases from V and 2 from J, leaving 17 bases between them. The V gene's germline CDR1 is SGHTA and CDR2 FQGNSA. This CDR3 has 15 residues. The chain's CDR3 is CASTPSAGPYNEQFF. The DNA for the CDR3 is TGTGCCAGTACCCCGTCGGCGGGTCCCTACAATGAGCAGTTCTTC.

This clonotype has just a few counts. The chain joins TRBV2 to TRBJ1-6; TRBD1 matches 9 bases. After removal of 9 bases from V and 7 bases from J, the junction contained 1 base not matched to a gene. This CDR3 spans 12 amino acids. In germline, CDR1 is SNHLY, CDR2 FYNNEI. This CDR3 is CARGTGNSPLHF. The CDR3 DNA is TGTGCCAGAGGGACAGGGAATTCACCCCTCCACTTT.

The V and J genes are TRBV12-3 or TRBV12-4 and TRBJ2-5; D unresolved. Trimming took 6 bases from V and 8 from J, leaving 13 bases between them. The CDR3 totals 12 residues. The CDR3 loop is CASSRLEGTQYF. The CDR3 nucleotides are TGTGCCAGCAGCCGCCTGGAAGGTACCCAGTACTTC.

This clonotype was found many times. The chain combines TRBV6-2 or TRBV6-3 with TRBJ2-5, with D possibly matching TRBD1 (5 bases). Trimming pared 6 bases from V and 13 bases from J, leaving 21 bases between. Germline CDR1 reads MNHEY; CDR2 reads SVGEGT. This CDR3 has 13 residues. CDR3 DNA: TGTGCCAGCAGGGTTTCTGGGGCGCCCAAGGGGTACTTC. This translates into CASRVSGAPKGYF.

In its sample, this clonotype was seen many times. This sequence joins TRBV12-3 or TRBV12-4 and TRBJ2-5; TRBD2 is a possible D gene (6 bases). The CDR3 sequence is 13 residues long. The V and J ends lost 6 bases and 7 bases respectively, with 15 bases between them. The CDR3 sequence is CASSLTRRGTQYF. In DNA form, the CDR3 reads TGTGCCAGCAGCCTGACTAGGAGAGGGACCCAGTACTTC.

This clonotype was detected a few times. The chain employs TRBV7-9 and TRBJ2-7, with 8 bases lining up with TRBD2. The CDR3 runs 15 residues. After removal of 4 bases from V and 0 bases from J, the junction contained 5 bases not matched to a gene. Germline-derived CDR1 and CDR2 are SEHNR and FQNEAQ (reference sequence). The CDR3 DNA sequence: TGTGCCAGCAGCTCTGCCGGGGGGGCCTCCTACGAGCAGTACTTC. This codes for CASSSAGGASYEQYF. Drawing the rest from reference TRBV7-9 and TRBJ2-7, the complete variable domain is DTGVSQNPRHKITKRGQNVTFRCDPISEHNRLYWYRQTLGQGPEFLTYFQNEAQLEKSRLLSDRFSAERPKGSFSTLEIQRTEQGDSAMYLCASSSAGGASYEQYFGPGTRLTVT.

At least ten counts were recorded for this clonotype. The V call is TRBV6-5, the J call TRBJ2-5, with D perhaps TRBD1 (6 bases). V lost 0 bases and J 3 bases, leaving 14 bases between the germline ends. The CDR3 is 16 amino acids. The germline V gene encodes CDR1 MNHEY and CDR2 SVGAGI. Here the CDR3 reads CASSYSAGEWEETQYF. In nucleotides, the CDR3 is TGTGCCAGCAGTTACTCTGCAGGGGAGTGGGAAGAGACCCAGTACTTC.

The rearrangement links TRBV12-3 or TRBV12-4 to TRBJ2-7; unclear D gene. The CDR3 is 13 residues long. Between the trimmed V and J ends, which lost 2 bases and 4 bases, there was a span of 9 bases. The CDR3 DNA is TGTGCCAGCAGTTTAATGGCTAGTTACGAGCAGTACTTC. As protein: CASSLMASYEQYF.

This clonotype appeared a single time. This chain joins TRBV10-1 and TRBJ2-2; D remains unclear. V was clipped by 3 bases and J by 7 bases, with 9 bases between them. The germline gives CDR1 WNHNN, CDR2 SYGVQD (reference sequence). This CDR3 spans 13 amino acids. CDR3 region: CASSDNLSGELFF. Written as DNA, the CDR3 is TGCGCCAGCAGTGATAACCTGAGCGGGGAGCTGTTTTTT.

This clonotype was recorded a few times. The J gene is TRBJ2-5, the V gene TRBV9; D unclear. CDR1 and CDR2 (germline): SGDLS, YYNGEE. V lost 0 bases, J lost 5 bases, and 8 bases lay in between. CDR3 length: 13 amino acids. CDR3 amino acids: CASSVGPGETQYF. CDR3 DNA sequence: TGTGCCAGCAGCGTAGGTCCGGGCGAGACCCAGTACTTC.

This clonotype was counted only a few times. The chain uses TRBV7-2 and TRBJ2-7; maybe TRBD2 (6 bases). Deletions cut 4 bases from V and 6 bases from J, with 16 bases between. The CDR3 is 14 amino acids. CDR1 is SGHTA and CDR2 is FQGNSA in the germline V gene. CDR3 coding DNA: TGTGCCAGCAGCTCCCTTCAAACTAGCTCCGAGCAGTACTTC. Its translation: CASSSLQTSSEQYF.

The chain carries TRBV20-1 and TRBJ2-5, with a tentative D call TRBD2 (6 bases). CDR1 is DFQATT, CDR2 SNEGSKA, per germline (reference sequence). Trimming cost V 6 bases and J 6 bases, with 17 bases left between them. The CDR3 covers 13 residues. CDR3 protein: CSAVGGPIQTQYF. The CDR3, as DNA: TGCAGTGCCGTCGGAGGGCCGATCCAGACCCAGTACTTC.

This clonotype was detected ten times or more. V gene TRBV6-1 combines with J gene TRBJ2-5; 11 positions agree with TRBD1. CDR3 length equals 14 residues. The V gene end was trimmed by 5 bases and the J gene end by 6 bases; junction bases not matched to a gene: 5. The V gene's germline CDR1 is MNHNS and CDR2 SASEGT. CDR3 sequence reads: CASSRTGGLKTQYF. The CDR3 bases are TGTGCCAGCAGTCGGACAGGGGGCTTAAAGACCCAGTACTTC.

The chain couples TRBV12-3 or TRBV12-4 to TRBJ2-3, with no clear D. Trimming took 5 bases from V and 2 from J, leaving 14 bases between them. The CDR3 consists of 15 residues. The CDR3: CASSRASFHTDTQYF. CDR3 in DNA: TGTGCCAGCAGTAGGGCGAGTTTTCACACAGATACGCAGTATTTT.

The chain links TRBV30 to TRBJ1-5; 8 bases are a match to TRBD1. The germline V gene has CDR1 GTSNPN and CDR2 SVGIG (reference sequence). The CDR3 covers 14 residues. Germline trimming cut 5 bases from V and 0 bases from J; bases unmatched to any gene: 3. The CDR3 sequence is CAWGQGASNQPQHF. The CDR3 bases are TGTGCCTGGGGACAGGGAGCTAGCAATCAGCCCCAGCATTTT.

This clonotype was found many times. This chain joins TRBV6-2 or TRBV6-3 and TRBJ1-1; D may be TRBD1 (6 bases). Germline V CDR1 and CDR2: MNHEY, SVGEGT. The CDR3 spans 14 residues. V lost 1 base to trimming and J lost 1 base, with 7 bases between them. DNA for the CDR3: TGTGCCAGCAGTTACTTACAGGGGAACACTGAAGCTTTCTTT. Amino acid sequence: CASSYLQGNTEAFF.

This clonotype was counted at least ten times. The chain employs TRBV12-3 or TRBV12-4 and TRBJ2-7; no reliable D call. The CDR3 is 13 amino acids. V was clipped by 2 bases and J by 3 bases, with 8 bases between them. For the CDR3, the DNA is TGTGCCAGCAGTTTATTGGGTGTCTACGAGCAGTACTTC. Translating it yields CASSLLGVYEQYF.

This clonotype was observed at least ten times. The V call is TRBV5-1, the J call TRBJ2-7, with TRBD1 identical over 8 bases. The CDR3 is 13 residues long. Germline V gene data show CDR1 as SGHRS and CDR2 as YFSETQ. V lost 5 bases and J lost 7; bases outside the gene matches: 8. CDR3 DNA sequence: TGCGCCAGCAGTCTGGACAGGGTCGGGGAGCAGTACTTC. Translated: CASSLDRVGEQYF.

The chain employs TRBV19 and TRBJ1-4; D gene ambiguous. From germline, CDR1 is LNHDA and CDR2 SQIVND (reference sequence). V lost 5 bases, J lost 12 bases, and 13 bases lay in between. The CDR3 extends over 12 amino acids. The chain's CDR3 is CASSPSGRQLFF. CDR3 nucleotides: TGTGCCAGTAGTCCATCCGGGCGGCAACTGTTTTTT.

The chain has TRBV7-8 and TRBJ2-7, with D unclear. From germline, CDR1 is SGHVS and CDR2 FQNEAQ. This CDR3 contains 13 residues. V was trimmed by 8 bases and J by 6 bases, leaving 17 bases between them. The CDR3: CASSDGNSGEQYF. CDR3 nucleotide sequence: TGTGCCAGCTCCGACGGTAACTCGGGCGAGCAGTACTTC.

The table lists this clonotype with many counts. The chain links TRBV7-2 to TRBJ1-2; TRBD1 matches 8 bases. Germline assignment: CDR1 SGHTA and CDR2 FQGNSA. V shed 5 bases and J 6 bases; nucleotides not matched to a gene: 11. This CDR3 contains 15 residues. The CDR3 region has the DNA TGTGCCAGCAGCCAAACCGGACAGGGTTCTCATGGCTACACCTTC. It specifies CASSQTGQGSHGYTF.

The V and J genes are TRBV18 and TRBJ2-5, with 8 bases lining up with TRBD1. The V and J ends lost 2 bases and 1 base, in that order; junction bases with no gene match: 3. The CDR3 has 15 amino acids. CDR1 and CDR2 from the germline V gene are KGHSH and LQKENI. The CDR3 sequence is CASSPGGQGQETQYF. For the CDR3, the DNA is TGTGCCAGCTCACCAGGTGGACAGGGCCAAGAGACCCAGTACTTC.

The rearrangement links TRBV7-9 to TRBJ1-4; D is possibly TRBD1 (6 bases). Trimming shortened V by 4 bases and J by 6 bases, and 9 bases separated the two germline ends. CDR1 and CDR2 from the germline V gene are SEHNR and FQNEAQ (reference sequence). The CDR3 loop spans 13 amino acids. CDR3 amino acids: CASSSGGYEKLFF. The CDR3 coding sequence is TGTGCCAGCAGCTCGGGGGGCTATGAAAAACTGTTTTTT.

This clonotype was counted many times. V gene TRBV7-2 combines with J gene TRBJ1-1; D may be TRBD1 (5 bases). Per the germline V gene, CDR1 is SGHTA and CDR2 is FQGNSA. This CDR3 comprises 16 residues. Trimming cost V 1 base and J 2 bases, with 14 bases left between them. CDR3 nucleotides: TGTGCCAGCAGCTTAGTTATGGGGGTGCGAAACACTGAAGCTTTCTTT. Encoded protein: CASSLVMGVRNTEAFF.